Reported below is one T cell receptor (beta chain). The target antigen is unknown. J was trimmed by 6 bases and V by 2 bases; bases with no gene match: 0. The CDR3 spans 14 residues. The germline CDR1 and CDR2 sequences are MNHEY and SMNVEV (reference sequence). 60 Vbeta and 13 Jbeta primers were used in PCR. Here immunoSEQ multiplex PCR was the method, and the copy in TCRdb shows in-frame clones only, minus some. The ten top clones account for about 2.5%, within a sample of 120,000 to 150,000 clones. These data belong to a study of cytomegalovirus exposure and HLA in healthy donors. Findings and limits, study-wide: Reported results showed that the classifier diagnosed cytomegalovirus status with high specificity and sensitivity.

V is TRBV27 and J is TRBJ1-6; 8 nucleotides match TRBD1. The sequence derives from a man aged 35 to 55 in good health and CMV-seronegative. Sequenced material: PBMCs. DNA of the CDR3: TGTGCCAGCAGTTTAGACAGGGGTAATTCACCCCTCCACTTT. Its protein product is CASSLDRGNSPLHF.